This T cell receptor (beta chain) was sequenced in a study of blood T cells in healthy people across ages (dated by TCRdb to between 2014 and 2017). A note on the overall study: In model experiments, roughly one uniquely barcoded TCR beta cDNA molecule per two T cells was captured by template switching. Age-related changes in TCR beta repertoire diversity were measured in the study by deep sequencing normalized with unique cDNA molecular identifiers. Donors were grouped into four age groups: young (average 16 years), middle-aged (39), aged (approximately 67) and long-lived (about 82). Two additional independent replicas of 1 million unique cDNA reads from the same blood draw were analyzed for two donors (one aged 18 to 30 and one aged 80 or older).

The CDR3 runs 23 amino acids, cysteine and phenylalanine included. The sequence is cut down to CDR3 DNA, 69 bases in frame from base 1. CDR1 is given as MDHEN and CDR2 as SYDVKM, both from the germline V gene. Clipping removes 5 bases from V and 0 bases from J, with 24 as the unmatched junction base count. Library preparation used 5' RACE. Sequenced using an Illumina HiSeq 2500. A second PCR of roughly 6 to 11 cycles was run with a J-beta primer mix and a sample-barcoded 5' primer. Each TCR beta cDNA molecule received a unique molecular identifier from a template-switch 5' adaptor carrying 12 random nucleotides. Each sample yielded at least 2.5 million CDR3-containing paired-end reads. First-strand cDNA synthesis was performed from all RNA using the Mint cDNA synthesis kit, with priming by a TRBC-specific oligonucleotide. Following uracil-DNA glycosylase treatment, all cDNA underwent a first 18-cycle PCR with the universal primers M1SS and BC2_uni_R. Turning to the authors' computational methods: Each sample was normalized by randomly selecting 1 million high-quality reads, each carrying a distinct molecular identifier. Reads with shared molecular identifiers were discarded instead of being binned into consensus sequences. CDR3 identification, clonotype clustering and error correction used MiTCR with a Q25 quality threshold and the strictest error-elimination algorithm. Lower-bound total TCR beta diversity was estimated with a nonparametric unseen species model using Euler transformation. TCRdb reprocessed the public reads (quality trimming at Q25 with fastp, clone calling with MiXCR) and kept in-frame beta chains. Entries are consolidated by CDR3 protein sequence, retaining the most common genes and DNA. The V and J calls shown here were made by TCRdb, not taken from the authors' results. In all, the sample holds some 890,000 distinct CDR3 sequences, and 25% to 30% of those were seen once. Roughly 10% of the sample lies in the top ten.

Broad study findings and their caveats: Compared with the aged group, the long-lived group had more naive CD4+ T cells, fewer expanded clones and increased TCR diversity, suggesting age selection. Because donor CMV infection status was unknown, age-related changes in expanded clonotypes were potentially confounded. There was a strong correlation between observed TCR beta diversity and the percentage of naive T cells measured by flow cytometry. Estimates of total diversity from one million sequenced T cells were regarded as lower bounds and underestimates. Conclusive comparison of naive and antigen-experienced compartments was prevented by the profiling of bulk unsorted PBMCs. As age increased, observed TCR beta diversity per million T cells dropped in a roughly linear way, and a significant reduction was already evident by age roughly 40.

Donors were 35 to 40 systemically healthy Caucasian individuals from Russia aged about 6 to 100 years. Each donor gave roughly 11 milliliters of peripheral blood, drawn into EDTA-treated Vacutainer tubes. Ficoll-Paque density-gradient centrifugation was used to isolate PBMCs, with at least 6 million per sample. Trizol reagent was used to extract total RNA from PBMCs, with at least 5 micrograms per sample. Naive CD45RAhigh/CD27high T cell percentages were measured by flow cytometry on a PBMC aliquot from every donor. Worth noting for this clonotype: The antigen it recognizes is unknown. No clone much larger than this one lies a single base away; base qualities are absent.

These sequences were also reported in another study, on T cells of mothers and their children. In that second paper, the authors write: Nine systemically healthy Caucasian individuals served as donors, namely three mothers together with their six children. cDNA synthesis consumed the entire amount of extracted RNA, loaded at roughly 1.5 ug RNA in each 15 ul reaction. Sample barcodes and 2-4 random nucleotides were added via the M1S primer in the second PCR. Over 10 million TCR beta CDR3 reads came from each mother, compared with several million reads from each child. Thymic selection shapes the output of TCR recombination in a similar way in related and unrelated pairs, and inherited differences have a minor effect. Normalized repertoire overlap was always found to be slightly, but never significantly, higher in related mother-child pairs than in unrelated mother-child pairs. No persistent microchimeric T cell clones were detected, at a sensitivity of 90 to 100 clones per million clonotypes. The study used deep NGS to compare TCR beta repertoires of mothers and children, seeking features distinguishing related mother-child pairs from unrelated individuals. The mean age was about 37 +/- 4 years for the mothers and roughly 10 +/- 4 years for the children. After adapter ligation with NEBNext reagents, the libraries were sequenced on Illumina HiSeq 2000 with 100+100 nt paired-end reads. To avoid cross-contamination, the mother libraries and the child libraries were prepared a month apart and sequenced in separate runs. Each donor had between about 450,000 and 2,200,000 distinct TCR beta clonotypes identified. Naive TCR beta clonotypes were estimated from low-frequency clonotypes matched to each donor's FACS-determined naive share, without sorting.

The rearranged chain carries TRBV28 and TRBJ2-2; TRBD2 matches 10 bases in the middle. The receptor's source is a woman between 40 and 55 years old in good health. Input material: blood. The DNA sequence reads TGTGCCAGCAGTCCTCGATTGACAGGGGAGCTACATAGCGGGGGGTCGAACACCGGGGAGCTGTTTTTT. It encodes CASSPRLTGELHSGGSNTGELFF.